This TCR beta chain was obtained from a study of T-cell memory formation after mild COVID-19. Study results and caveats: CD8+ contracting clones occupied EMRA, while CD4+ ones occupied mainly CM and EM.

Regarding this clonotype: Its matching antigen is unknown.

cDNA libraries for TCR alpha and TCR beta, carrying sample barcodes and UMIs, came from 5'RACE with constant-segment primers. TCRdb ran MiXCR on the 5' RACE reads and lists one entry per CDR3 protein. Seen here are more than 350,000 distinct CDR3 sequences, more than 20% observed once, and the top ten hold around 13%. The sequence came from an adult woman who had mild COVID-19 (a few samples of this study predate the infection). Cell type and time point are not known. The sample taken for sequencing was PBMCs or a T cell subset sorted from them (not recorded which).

CDR3 bases: TGTGCCACCAGGTCAGGGGTTGGGGCCAACGTCCTGACTTTC. As protein: CATRSGVGANVLTF. V gene TRBV24-1 combines with J gene TRBJ2-6; perhaps TRBD1 as D (6 bases). Looked up from germline, CDR1 is KGHDR and CDR2 is SFDVKD. The CDR3 sequence is 14 residues long. V gave up 7 bases and J gave up 3 bases, with 9 bases separating them.